The 11 T cell receptor beta chains listed next were all sequenced from one sample in a study of T cells in Graves' hyperthyroidism and ophthalmopathy. The investigators amplified TCR beta CDR3 regions from RNA transcripts. The study used the HTBI primer set for a first-round RT-PCR of the TCR CDR3. TCRdb re-analysed the multiplex PCR reads in MiXCR, keeping a single row per CDR3 protein. The table records under 450,000 distinct CDR3 sequences, approximately 13% of them present only once. Input material: blood. Source of these receptors: a man aged 30-40 years with Graves' hyperthyroidism that later progressed to Graves' ophthalmopathy.

This clonotype was picked up many times. The genes are TRBV5-1 and TRBJ2-1; the match to TRBD2 covers 10 bases. The CDR3 has 16 residues. Germline trimming cut 0 bases from V and 4 bases from J; bases unmatched to any gene: 4. CDR1 and CDR2 (germline): SGHRS, YFSETQ. CDR3 loop: CASSLVGLAVYNEQFF. CDR3 DNA: TGCGCCAGCAGCTTGGTCGGACTAGCGGTATACAATGAGCAGTTCTTC. The whole variable domain, filled in from reference TRBV5-1 and TRBJ2-1, reads KAGVTQTPRYLIKTRGQQVTLSCSPISGHRSVSWYQQTPGQGLQFLFEYFSETQRNKGNFPGRFSGRQFSNSRSEMNVSTLELGDSALYLCASSLVGLAVYNEQFFGPGTRLTVL.

This clonotype was picked up a small number of times. This chain uses TRBV5-6 with TRBJ1-3, with 9 bases matching TRBD1. Per germline, CDR1 SGHDT and CDR2 YYEEEE. CDR3 size: 17 residues. V trimming: 2 bases; J trimming: 4 bases; junction bases outside the gene matches: 10. The CDR3 reads CASSLRKTGTGGNTIYF. Written as DNA, the CDR3 is TGTGCCAGCAGCTTAAGGAAAACCGGGACAGGGGGAAACACCATATATTTT.

This clonotype was seen many times. The chain carries TRBV11-3 and TRBJ1-2; D not resolved. Looked up from germline, CDR1 is SGHNT and CDR2 is YENEEA. This CDR3 is 12 amino acids long. Trimming removed 4 bases at V and 6 bases at J, with 9 bases between. The CDR3 is CASSWRADGYTF. The CDR3 nucleotides read TGTGCCAGCAGCTGGAGAGCAGATGGCTACACCTTC.

The V gene is TRBV20-1, the J gene TRBJ2-1; no clear D. Trimming shortened V by 0 bases and J by 10 bases, and 13 bases separated the two germline ends. CDR1 DFQATT and CDR2 SNEGSKA come from the germline V gene (reference sequence). The CDR3 consists of 13 residues. CDR3 DNA: TGCAGTGCTAGAGAGAGCTCCCTCGGAGAGCAGTTCTTC. This encodes CSARESSLGEQFF.

This clonotype was seen repeatedly, ten times or more. J is TRBJ1-1 and V is TRBV20-1; D not resolved. The germline V gene encodes CDR1 DFQATT and CDR2 SNEGSKA (reference sequence). Trimming left V 6 bases short and J 0 bases short, with 11 bases between. The CDR3 length is 13 residues. The CDR3, as DNA: TGCAGTGCCTCCGGACTGTTGAACACTGAAGCTTTCTTT. Its translation: CSASGLLNTEAFF.

This clonotype appeared a few times. The rearrangement uses TRBV12-3 or TRBV12-4 and TRBJ2-1; the match to TRBD2 covers 9 bases. After removal of 6 bases from V and 8 bases from J, the junction contained 5 bases not matched to a gene. The CDR3 has 13 residues. CDR3 in amino acids: CASSSSGGHEQFF. The CDR3 nucleotides read TGTGCCAGCAGCTCAAGCGGGGGGCATGAGCAGTTCTTC.

Many counts were recorded for this clonotype. The rearrangement uses TRBV5-1 and TRBJ1-6; D not resolved. CDR1 is SGHRS, CDR2 YFSETQ, per germline. The V and J ends lost 2 bases and 8 bases respectively, with 8 bases between them. This CDR3 is 13 amino acids long. CDR3 DNA: TGCGCCAGCAGCTTCGGACTCGATTCACCCCTCCACTTT. Protein product: CASSFGLDSPLHF.

At least ten counts were recorded for this clonotype. The chain couples TRBV12-3 or TRBV12-4 to TRBJ2-3, with D perhaps TRBD1 (5 bases). Trimming shortened V by 5 bases and J by 3 bases, and 9 bases separated the two germline ends. This CDR3 region has 13 residues. The CDR3: CASSGAVTDTQYF. The CDR3 nucleotides read TGTGCCAGCAGTGGGGCAGTAACAGATACGCAGTATTTT.

Regarding this clonotype: A much larger clone lies one base from this, so it may be a read error. V usage is TRBV28 and J usage is TRBJ2-3; D is unclear. Per the germline V gene, CDR1 is MDHEN and CDR2 is SYDVKM. CDR3 length: 13 residues. Here the CDR3 DNA reads TGTGCCGGCAGTTTATTGAGCACAGATACGCAGTATTTT. Residues: CAGSLLSTDTQYF.

The chain links TRBV27 to TRBJ2-2; no definite D call. Trimming stripped 7 bases from V and 7 bases from J, with 7 bases between. CDR1 and CDR2 (germline): MNHEY, SMNVEV (reference sequence). This CDR3 region has 11 residues. CDR3 sequence: CASKTGGELFF. CDR3 bases: TGTGCCAGCAAAACCGGCGGGGAGCTGTTTTTT.

Many counts were recorded for this clonotype. This rearrangement joins TRBV10-3 to TRBJ2-1, with 8 bases aligning to TRBD1. This CDR3 spans 15 amino acids. Germline values: CDR1 ENHRY, CDR2 SYGVKD. The J segment lost 5 bases and the V segment lost 4 bases, leaving 7 bases of the junction unmatched. The CDR3 nucleotides read TGTGCCATCAGTGGGAGGACAGGGAAAAACAATGAGCAGTTCTTC. This gives the protein CAISGRTGKNNEQFF.